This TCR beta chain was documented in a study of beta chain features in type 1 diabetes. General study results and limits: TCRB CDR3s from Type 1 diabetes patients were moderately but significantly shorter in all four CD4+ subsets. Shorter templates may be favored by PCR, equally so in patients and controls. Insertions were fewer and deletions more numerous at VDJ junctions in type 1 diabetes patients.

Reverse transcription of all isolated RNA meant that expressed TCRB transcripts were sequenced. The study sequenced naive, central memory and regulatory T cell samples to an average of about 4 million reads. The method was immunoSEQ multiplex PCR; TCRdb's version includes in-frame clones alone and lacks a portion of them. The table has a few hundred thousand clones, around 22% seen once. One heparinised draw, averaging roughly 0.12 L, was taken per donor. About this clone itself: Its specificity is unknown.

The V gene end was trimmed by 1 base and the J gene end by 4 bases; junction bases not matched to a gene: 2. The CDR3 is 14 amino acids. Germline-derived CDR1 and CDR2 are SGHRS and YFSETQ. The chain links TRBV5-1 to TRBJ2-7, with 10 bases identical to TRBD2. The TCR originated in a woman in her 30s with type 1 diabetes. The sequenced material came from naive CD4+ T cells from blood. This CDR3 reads CASSLIAGGYEQYF. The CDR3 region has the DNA TGCGCCAGCAGCTTGATAGCGGGAGGATACGAGCAGTACTTC.